The T cell receptor (beta chain) under discussion was sequenced for a study of blood T cell repertoires in COVID-19. Turning to the study itself: There were acute and convalescent COVID-19 samples, and they came from the United States, Italy and Spain. The cDNA or gDNA used as material had been derived from T cells, B-cell-depleted T cells, or PBMCs.

Sequenced by immunoSEQ multiplex PCR; TCRdb stores in-frame clones only, minus some. The data contain under 250,000 clones, around 92% of them singletons. This CDR3 has 11 residues. From germline, CDR1 is LGHDT and CDR2 YNNKEL (reference sequence). Unmatched junction bases numbered 5, after V lost 5 bases and J lost 12 bases. The gene calls are TRBV3-1 (or the pseudogene TRBV3-2) and TRBJ1-2; TRBD1 aligns across 8 bases. Sequenced input: peripheral blood. The source is a man aged 25 to 45 with acute or convalescent COVID-19. CDR3 residues: CASSSQGGNTF. CDR3 sequence (DNA): TGTGCCAGCAGCTCACAGGGGGGGAACACCTTC.